One sample yielded the 15 T cell receptor beta chains listed below, sequenced in a study of blood T cell repertoires in COVID-19 (dated by TCRdb to the early 2020s). Library preparation used the immunoSEQ multiplex PCR assay. Here the immuneACCESS table is served through TCRdb, limited to in-frame sequences with V and J called. Missing clones are a known gap in these copies; in checked studies unresolved V genes cover under half, and the rest lacks a known reason. The sample data list 200,000 to 300,000 clones, and just under 90% of these were observed just once. The ten largest clones represent 4% of the sample. The specimen was PBMCs or T cells enriched from blood (not recorded which). The receptors shown here come from a woman in her twenties or thirties with acute COVID-19.

The chain uses TRBV6-6 and TRBJ2-5, with TRBD1 identical over 7 bases. Unmatched junction bases numbered 11, after V lost 2 bases and J lost 5 bases. This CDR3 has 16 amino acids. The V gene's germline CDR1 is MNHNY and CDR2 SVGAGI (reference sequence). The CDR3 spells CASSYREGQSQETQYF. In nucleotides, the CDR3 is TGTGCCAGCAGTTACCGCGAGGGACAGTCGCAGGAGACCCAGTACTTC.

The V and J genes are TRBV19 and TRBJ2-3; TRBD1 agrees at 7 bases. The germline V gene has CDR1 LNHDA and CDR2 SQIVND (reference sequence). The CDR3 consists of 15 residues. V gave up 1 base and J gave up 6 bases; unmatched junction bases: 7. DNA for the CDR3: TGTGCCAGTAGTATAGTCCGAGGGGGCCGGGATACGCAGTATTTT. Translating it yields CASSIVRGGRDTQYF. Complete variable domain (other parts from reference TRBV19 and TRBJ2-3): DGGITQSPKYLFRKEGQNVTLSCEQNLNHDAMYWYRQDPGQGLRLIYYSQIVNDFQKGDIAEGYSVSREKKESFPLTVTSAQKNPTAFYLCASSIVRGGRDTQYFGPGTRLTVL.

The rearrangement links TRBV10-3 to TRBJ1-6; tentative D call: TRBD1 (6 bases). The CDR3 is 15 residues long. With 8 bases removed from V and 7 bases from J, the gap between germline ends came to 18 bases. CDR1 and CDR2 (germline): ENHRY, SYGVKD. The CDR3 loop reads CAIGGAGEGNSPLHF. The CDR3 DNA follows: TGTGCCATCGGGGGGGCCGGGGAAGGGAATTCACCCCTCCACTTT.

The chain is built from TRBV7-2 and TRBJ1-5; no clear D. CDR1 is SGHTA and CDR2 is FQGNSA in the germline V gene. Trimming pared 4 bases from V and 5 bases from J, leaving 12 bases between. CDR3 size: 14 residues. The CDR3 loop reads CASSSPGGHQPQHF. DNA for the CDR3: TGTGCCAGCAGCTCCCCTGGAGGGCATCAGCCCCAGCATTTT.

J is TRBJ2-2 and V is TRBV7-2; no clear D. Trimming removed 5 bases from V and 7 bases from J, with 8 bases in between. CDR3 length: 12 amino acids. Germline V CDR1 and CDR2: SGHTA, FQGNSA. The CDR3 here is CASSDLYGELFF. The CDR3 region has the DNA TGTGCCAGCAGCGATCTATACGGGGAGCTGTTTTTT.

The chain joins TRBV18 to TRBJ1-5; a possible D gene is TRBD1 (5 bases). V was clipped by 3 bases and J by 5 bases, with 17 bases between them. Germline loops: CDR1 KGHSH, CDR2 LQKENI. The CDR3 spans 16 residues. CDR3 in DNA: TGTGCCAGCTCACCCGAAGAACAGGTACCGTATCAGCCCCAGCATTTT. This encodes CASSPEEQVPYQPQHF.

The chain recombines TRBV6-5 with TRBJ1-1, with a tentative D call TRBD1 (5 bases). Deletions cut 6 bases from V and 7 bases from J, with 18 bases between. This CDR3 comprises 14 residues. The germline V gene encodes CDR1 MNHEY and CDR2 SVGAGI. The CDR3 DNA is TGTGCCAGCAGCATGACAGCCCTTCTACATGAAGCTTTCTTT. Translating gives CASSMTALLHEAFF.

The chain uses TRBV2 and TRBJ1-3; D call uncertain. Germline V gives CDR1 SNHLY, CDR2 FYNNEI. This CDR3 is 17 amino acids long. Trimming shortened V by 6 bases and J by 0 bases, and 18 bases separated the two germline ends. The CDR3 is CASSLQQVEFSGNTIYF. As DNA, the CDR3 is TGTGCCAGCAGCCTCCAGCAGGTCGAATTCTCTGGAAACACCATATATTTT.

The CDR3 DNA reads TGTGCCAGCAGTTACTCAGGGGGAACAGCCTACGAGCAGTACTTC. This translates into CASSYSGGTAYEQYF. The chain couples TRBV6-2 or TRBV6-3 to TRBJ2-7, with a tentative D call TRBD1 (6 bases). This CDR3 is 15 amino acids long. Trimming removed 0 bases from V and 2 bases from J, with 11 bases in between. Germline CDR1 is MNHEY and CDR2 is SVGEGT.

The chain has TRBV9 and TRBJ1-2; TRBD1 aligns across 8 bases. Germline assignment: CDR1 SGDLS and CDR2 YYNGEE. The CDR3 is 16 residues long. Losses at the gene ends were 0 bases for V and 4 bases for J; bases not matched to a gene: 8. The CDR3 region is CASSVEPTGAGYGYTF. The DNA for the CDR3 is TGTGCCAGCAGCGTAGAGCCGACAGGGGCCGGCTATGGCTACACCTTC.

The V call is TRBV5-6, the J call TRBJ2-7; 9 bases align to TRBD1. The trim removed 0 bases at V and 5 bases at J, leaving 6 bases unmatched. Germline V gives CDR1 SGHDT, CDR2 YYEEEE. The CDR3 loop spans 15 amino acids. The CDR3 region is CASSLDGQGNHEQYF. CDR3 nucleotides: TGTGCCAGCAGCTTGGATGGACAGGGGAACCACGAGCAGTACTTC.

The gene calls are TRBV10-2 and TRBJ2-7; D remains ambiguous. V shed 4 bases and J shed 3 bases, with 10 bases lying between them. Germline CDR1 and CDR2: WSHSY and SAAADI. CDR3 size: 13 residues. CDR3 region: CASSVQKSYEQYF. CDR3 nucleotides: TGCGCCAGCAGTGTCCAAAAGAGCTACGAGCAGTACTTC.

The chain joins TRBV7-9 to TRBJ2-3, with D perhaps matching TRBD2 (6 bases). Trimming pared 3 bases from V and 6 bases from J, leaving 13 bases between. The CDR3 totals 14 residues. From germline, CDR1 is SEHNR and CDR2 FQNEAQ (reference sequence). The CDR3 loop is CASSFSGGEDTQYF. The CDR3 nucleotides are TGTGCCAGCAGCTTTAGCGGTGGGGAGGATACGCAGTATTTT.

The chain carries TRBV20-1 and TRBJ1-1, with no clear D. Trimming removed 6 bases at V and 5 bases at J, with 10 bases between. The CDR3 loop spans 11 amino acids. Germline assignment: CDR1 DFQATT and CDR2 SNEGSKA (reference sequence). The CDR3 DNA reads as TGCAGTGCGGGGAGTCTGACTGAAGCTTTCTTT. As protein: CSAGSLTEAFF.

This chain's CDR3 is CASSEQGNGYTF. The CDR3 DNA reads as TGTGCCAGCAGTGAACAGGGGAATGGCTACACCTTC. The V and J genes are TRBV2 and TRBJ1-2, with D tentatively TRBD1 (6 bases). Deletions cut 2 bases from V and 6 bases from J, with 7 bases between. The CDR3 loop spans 12 amino acids. Looked up from germline, CDR1 is SNHLY and CDR2 is FYNNEI. Full variable domain (remainder filled in from reference TRBV2 and TRBJ1-2): EPEVTQTPSHQVTQMGQEVILRCVPISNHLYFYWYRQILGQKVEFLVSFYNNEISEKSEIFDDQFSVERPDGSNFTLKIRSTKLEDSAMYFCASSEQGNGYTFGSGTRLTVV.